The subject of this entry is one T cell receptor beta chain. The antigen is not known. The source of the sample is a study of T cell responses to AZD1222 COVID-19 vaccine. Repertoires were generated with immunoSEQ multiplex PCR, while TCRdb's copy carries only in-frame clones and drops some. This sample yields about 170,000 clones, of which 90% are seen a single time; roughly 2.8% belongs to the top ten. Germline CDR1 reads MDHEN; CDR2 reads SYDVKM. The CDR3 spans 16 residues. Trimming shortened V by 2 bases and J by 1 base, and 14 bases separated the two germline ends. The study's findings and limits: Researchers report vaccine-associated CD4 TCRs spanning spike, with dominance at 160-218 and 743-854. Repertoires in all cases were sampled only once the peak T cell response had passed.

This sequence was found in an adult in good health. V and J are TRBV28 and TRBJ1-1; D call uncertain. This specimen consisted of peripheral blood, obtained on day 0 of AZD1222 vaccination. The CDR3 region has the DNA TGTGCCAGCAGTTTAAGTTTAGGGCAGACGAACACTGAAGCTTTCTTT. It codes for CASSLSLGQTNTEAFF.